The clone carrying this TCR beta chain was counted only a few times. This sample is part of a study of early T cells in non-severe SARS-CoV-2 infection. V was pared by 6 bases and J by 4 bases, with 13 bases between. CDR3 length: 12 residues. Germline CDR1 DFQATT, CDR2 SNEGSKA (reference sequence). From the 5' RACE reads, TCRdb called clonotypes with MiXCR, one entry per CDR3 protein. The sample lists 70,000 to 85,000 distinct CDR3 sequences; roughly an eighth were seen once. Sequenced sample: whole blood. This receptor was identified in an adult who was a healthcare worker with PCR-confirmed SARS-CoV-2 infection or an uninfected control (not recorded which). The V call is TRBV20-1, the J call TRBJ2-7; maybe TRBD1 (6 bases). The CDR3 DNA is TGCAGTGCCATACAGGGATTGTACGAGCAGTACTTC. It codes for CSAIQGLYEQYF.